The 23 T cell receptor beta chains below come from one sample, sequenced in a study of CD8 T cells in ankylosing spondylitis. TCRdb called the 5' RACE reads again in MiXCR, with one record for every CDR3 protein. Here the sample spans about 25,000 distinct CDR3 sequences, roughly 2.4% being singletons. The sequencing input was blood, either unsorted or a sorted T cell fraction (not recorded which). The source is a female donor with ankylosing spondylitis or in good health (not recorded which).

In its sample, this clonotype was seen many times. V and J are TRBV9 and TRBJ1-2; 7 bases agree with TRBD1. Trimming at V came to 4 bases and at J to 8 bases, leaving 8 bases not matched to a gene. The CDR3 is made up of 13 amino acids. The germline CDR1 and CDR2 sequences are SGDLS and YYNGEE. CDR3 in DNA: TGTGCCAGCAGCAACCGACAGGGTGGGGGCTACACCTTC. It translates to CASSNRQGGGYTF.

Ten or more counts support this clonotype. The CDR3 DNA reads TGTGCCAGCAGCGACTTTGGGGCCCAAGAGACCCAGTACTTC. It is translated as CASSDFGAQETQYF. The V and J genes are TRBV9 and TRBJ2-5; D is perhaps TRBD1 (5 bases). The CDR3 runs to 14 residues. Germline loops: CDR1 SGDLS, CDR2 YYNGEE. Trimming took 3 bases from V and 1 from J, leaving 10 bases between them.

This clonotype was seen ten or more times. CDR3 loop: CASSVEARNEQFF. Written as DNA, the CDR3 is TGTGCCAGCAGCGTAGAAGCGCGGAATGAGCAGTTCTTC. The J gene is TRBJ2-1, the V gene TRBV9; D is undetermined. V was cut by 0 bases and J by 7 bases, with 8 bases left in between. Looked up from germline, CDR1 is SGDLS and CDR2 is YYNGEE. The CDR3 totals 13 residues.

This clonotype was counted ten times or more. The V call is TRBV9, the J call TRBJ1-6; no clear D. V was pared by 0 bases and J by 9 bases, with 7 bases between. This CDR3 is 13 amino acids long. Germline V gene data show CDR1 as SGDLS and CDR2 as YYNGEE. The CDR3, as DNA: TGTGCCAGCAGCGTAGACTGGGCTTCACCCCTCCACTTT. This codes for CASSVDWASPLHF.

This clonotype was seen ten or more times. J is TRBJ2-7 and V is TRBV9; D not resolved. V dropped 2 bases and J dropped 3 bases, with 9 bases sitting between them. Germline CDR1 reads SGDLS; CDR2 reads YYNGEE. The CDR3 runs 13 residues. CDR3 protein: CASSVNVGYEQYF. The CDR3 region has the DNA TGTGCCAGCAGCGTTAATGTGGGCTACGAGCAGTACTTC.

This clonotype has at least ten counts. V usage is TRBV9 and J usage is TRBJ2-7, with TRBD1 as a possible D gene (5 bases). The CDR3 runs to 13 residues. Per germline, CDR1 SGDLS and CDR2 YYNGEE. V lost 3 bases, J lost 5 bases, and 12 bases lay in between. The DNA of the CDR3 is TGTGCCAGCAGCGGACAAGGGGTCCACGAGCAGTACTTC. Residues: CASSGQGVHEQYF.

This clonotype was seen ten or more times. V and J are TRBV9 and TRBJ2-2; TRBD2 matches 7 bases. The length of the CDR3 is 16 residues. The germline V gene encodes CDR1 SGDLS and CDR2 YYNGEE. V lost 5 bases, J lost 1 base, and 8 bases stayed unmatched. DNA of the CDR3: TGTGCCAGCAGTAAAGAGGGAGGGTGGAACACCGGGGAGCTGTTTTTT. It codes for CASSKEGGWNTGELFF.

This clonotype has ten or more counts. This chain links TRBV9 with TRBJ2-7; D not resolved. V lost 4 bases and J lost 0, with 17 bases in between. This CDR3 is built from 16 residues. CDR1 is SGDLS and CDR2 is YYNGEE in the germline V gene. Written as DNA, the CDR3 is TGTGCCAGCAGCCCGGGCCGGACGAGGAGCTCCTACGAGCAGTACTTC. Residues: CASSPGRTRSSYEQYF.

In its sample, this clonotype was seen many times. The chain links TRBV9 to TRBJ1-2, with TRBD1 matching 7 bases. Germline CDR1 is SGDLS and CDR2 is YYNGEE. Trimming at V came to 6 bases and at J to 2 bases, leaving 4 bases not matched to a gene. CDR3 length: 13 amino acids. This CDR3 is CASTRGQNYGYTF. The CDR3 DNA follows: TGTGCCAGCACTAGGGGACAGAACTATGGCTACACCTTC.

This clonotype appeared many times. This chain links TRBV5-5 with TRBJ1-5; D uncertain. The V gene's germline CDR1 is SGHKS and CDR2 YYEKEE (reference sequence). Between the trimmed V and J ends, which lost 0 bases and 7 bases, there was a span of 8 bases. The CDR3 has 13 residues. Here the CDR3 DNA reads TGTGCCAGCAGCTTGGAAGAAGGACAGCCCCAGCATTTT. Translation: CASSLEEGQPQHF.

The chain carries TRBV9 and TRBJ2-5; D is tentatively TRBD1 or TRBD2 (6 bases each). This CDR3 comprises 15 residues. CDR1 and CDR2 (germline): SGDLS, YYNGEE. Trimming left V 2 bases short and J 1 base short, with 12 bases between. CDR3 nucleotides: TGTGCCAGCAGCGTCTCGGGGGCGAGCCAAGAGACCCAGTACTTC. It codes for CASSVSGASQETQYF.

In its sample, this clonotype was seen many times. The V gene is TRBV9, the J gene TRBJ2-3; 7 nucleotides align to TRBD1. The CDR3 spans 15 residues. Losses at the gene ends were 0 bases for V and 1 base for J; bases not matched to a gene: 2. The germline CDR1 and CDR2 sequences are SGDLS and YYNGEE. DNA for the CDR3: TGTGCCAGCAGCGTAGGGACAGGCGGCACAGATACGCAGTATTTT. It codes for CASSVGTGGTDTQYF.

This chain joins TRBV9 and TRBJ1-3; possibly TRBD1 for D (5 bases). The germline gives CDR1 SGDLS, CDR2 YYNGEE. This CDR3 contains 17 residues. V was cut by 2 bases and J by 0 bases, with 15 bases left in between. The CDR3 spells CASSVRDGSVSGNTIYF. CDR3 in DNA: TGTGCCAGCAGCGTCCGGGACGGAAGTGTCTCTGGAAACACCATATATTTT.

This clonotype was found many times. J is TRBJ2-5 and V is TRBV9; TRBD2 aligns across 8 bases. Germline V gene sequence: CDR1 SGDLS, CDR2 YYNGEE. V shed 0 bases, J shed 5 bases, and the junction held 12 bases outside the gene matches. The CDR3 is made up of 17 amino acids. Written as DNA, the CDR3 is TGTGCCAGCAGCGTAGGAAAGTTGAGAGGGACTAGTGAGACCCAGTACTTC. Its protein is CASSVGKLRGTSETQYF.

At least ten counts were recorded for this clonotype. The chain is built from TRBV9 and TRBJ2-5, with 9 positions matching TRBD1. Germline V gives CDR1 SGDLS, CDR2 YYNGEE. After removal of 0 bases from V and 1 base from J, the junction contained 4 bases not matched to a gene. The CDR3 spans 16 residues. CDR3 amino acids: CASSVAAGQGQETQYF. Here the CDR3 DNA reads TGTGCCAGCAGCGTAGCCGCGGGACAGGGCCAAGAGACCCAGTACTTC.

This clonotype has a count of ten or more. This chain joins TRBV9 and TRBJ2-3; 12 nucleotides line up with TRBD2. The CDR3 has 17 amino acids. Germline V gene lookup returns CDR1 SGDLS and CDR2 YYNGEE. The ends lost 3 bases at V and 3 bases at J; junction bases unmatched: 8. The CDR3 sequence is CASSARLAGVGTDTQYF. For the CDR3, the DNA is TGTGCCAGCAGCGCCCGACTAGCGGGAGTCGGGACAGATACGCAGTATTTT.

This clonotype was recorded at least ten times. The chain couples TRBV9 to TRBJ1-5; D gene ambiguous. Per the germline V gene, CDR1 is SGDLS and CDR2 is YYNGEE. The germline V and J ends were trimmed by 4 bases and 7 bases, with 18 bases remaining between them. This CDR3 spans 15 amino acids. For the CDR3, the DNA is TGTGCCAGCAGCCCCTCTGGTGGCGGGGTCCAGCCCCAGCATTTT. Its protein product is CASSPSGGGVQPQHF.

This clonotype was detected many times. The J gene is TRBJ2-1, the V gene TRBV9; D is undetermined. V was shortened by 0 bases and J by 0 bases, with 4 bases between the two germline ends. Germline CDR1 and CDR2: SGDLS and YYNGEE. This CDR3 has 14 amino acids. CDR3 DNA sequence: TGTGCCAGCAGCGTAGGCCCCTCCTACAATGAGCAGTTCTTC. Protein product: CASSVGPSYNEQFF.

In its sample, this clonotype was seen many times. The chain has TRBV9 and TRBJ1-2; D perhaps matches TRBD1 (6 bases). Germline-derived CDR1 and CDR2 are SGDLS and YYNGEE. Trimming pared 4 bases from V and 7 bases from J, leaving 17 bases between. CDR3 size: 14 residues. The CDR3 DNA sequence: TGTGCCAGCAGCCCCCAGGGGCTCGATCTTGGCTACACCTTC. Translated, it gives CASSPQGLDLGYTF.

In its sample, this clonotype was seen many times. The rearrangement links TRBV9 to TRBJ2-1; a possible D gene is TRBD2 (6 bases). CDR1 and CDR2 (germline): SGDLS, YYNGEE. The CDR3 sequence is 15 residues long. V was clipped by 0 bases and J by 5 bases, with 12 bases between them. The CDR3 here is CASSVVASANNEQFF. The CDR3 DNA sequence: TGTGCCAGCAGCGTAGTAGCTAGCGCCAACAATGAGCAGTTCTTC.

This clonotype was detected many times. The V and J genes are TRBV12-3 or TRBV12-4 and TRBJ1-6; D unclear. The CDR3 loop spans 15 amino acids. Between the trimmed V and J ends, which lost 7 bases and 2 bases, there was a span of 12 bases. The CDR3 DNA reads TGTGCCAGCACCTCCTCCGGCACCTATAATTCACCCCTCCACTTT. It codes for CASTSSGTYNSPLHF.

The sample holds many counts of this clonotype. The V and J genes are TRBV9 and TRBJ2-5; maybe TRBD2 (5 bases). Per germline, CDR1 SGDLS and CDR2 YYNGEE. With 0 bases removed from V and 3 bases from J, the gap between germline ends came to 15 bases. The CDR3 extends over 16 amino acids. CDR3 sequence (DNA): TGTGCCAGCAGCGTAGACGGAGGTGCTGCCAAAGAGACCCAGTACTTC. This codes for CASSVDGGAAKETQYF.

There are many counts of this clonotype. The chain couples TRBV9 to TRBJ2-1; D is tentatively TRBD1 or TRBD2 (5 bases each). Germline-derived CDR1 and CDR2 are SGDLS and YYNGEE. The CDR3 spans 17 residues. Trimming cost V 0 bases and J 7 bases, with 20 bases left between them. Here the CDR3 reads CASSVGWSGQRGNEQFF. CDR3 DNA: TGTGCCAGCAGCGTAGGATGGAGCGGCCAAAGGGGTAATGAGCAGTTCTTC.